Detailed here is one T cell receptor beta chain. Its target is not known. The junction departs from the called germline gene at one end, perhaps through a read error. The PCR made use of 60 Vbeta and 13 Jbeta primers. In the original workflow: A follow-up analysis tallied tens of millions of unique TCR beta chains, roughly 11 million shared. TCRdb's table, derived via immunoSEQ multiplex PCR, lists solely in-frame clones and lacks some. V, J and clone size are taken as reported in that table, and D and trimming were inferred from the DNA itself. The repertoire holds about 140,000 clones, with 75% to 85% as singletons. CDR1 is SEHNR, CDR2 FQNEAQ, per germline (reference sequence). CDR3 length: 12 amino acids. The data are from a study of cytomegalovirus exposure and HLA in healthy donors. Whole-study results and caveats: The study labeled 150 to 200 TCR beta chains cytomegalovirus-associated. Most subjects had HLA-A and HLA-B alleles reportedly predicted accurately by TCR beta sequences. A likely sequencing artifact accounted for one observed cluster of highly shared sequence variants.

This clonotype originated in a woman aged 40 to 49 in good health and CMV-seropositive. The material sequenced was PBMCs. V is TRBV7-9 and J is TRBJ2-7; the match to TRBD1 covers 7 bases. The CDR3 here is CSSSPGGYEQYF. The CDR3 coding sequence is TGTTCCAGCAGCCCAGGGGGATACGAGCAGTACTTC.